The next 25 T cell receptor beta chains were all read from a single sample in a study of blood T cell repertoires in COVID-19. Clones were sequenced by immunoSEQ multiplex PCR, and TCRdb holds only the in-frame ones, with some missing. Of a few hundred thousand clones in the sample, 70% to 90% were seen once. The sequencing sample was made of PBMCs or T cells enriched from blood (not recorded which). These receptors were taken from a woman between 45 and 60 years old who had recovered from COVID-19.

V gene TRBV29-1 combines with J gene TRBJ2-7, with 9 bases identical to TRBD2. J was trimmed by 5 bases and V by 4 bases; bases with no gene match: 12. The CDR3 loop spans 15 amino acids. Germline V gene lookup returns CDR1 SQVTM and CDR2 ANQGSEA. The CDR3 region has the DNA TGCAGCGTTGGTCAAGGATTGTTAGCGGGAGACGAGCAGTACTTC. Residues: CSVGQGLLAGDEQYF.

This CDR3 is CASATGGSIYGYTF. DNA of the CDR3: TGTGCCAGTGCGACAGGGGGCTCTATCTATGGCTACACCTTC. The chain links TRBV6-5 to TRBJ1-2; 10 bases line up with TRBD1. The trim removed 9 bases at V and 4 bases at J, leaving 8 bases unmatched. There are 14 residues in the CDR3. Germline loops: CDR1 MNHEY, CDR2 SVGAGI.

CDR3 nucleotides: TGTGCCAGCAGTCGCATCCAGGGCTTGGCGGGGATGACGTATAGCAATCAGCCCCAGCATTTT. Amino acids: CASSRIQGLAGMTYSNQPQHF. The chain combines TRBV6-6 with TRBJ1-5; weak D call: TRBD1 (5 bases). Trimming pared 5 bases from V and 0 bases from J, leaving 29 bases between. Germline V CDR1 and CDR2: MNHNY, SVGAGI (reference sequence). This CDR3 region has 21 residues.

V and J are TRBV28 and TRBJ1-1, with 7 bases fitting TRBD1. The V segment lost 5 bases and the J segment 9 bases; nucleotides outside the gene matches: 9. The CDR3 length is 13 residues. The germline gives CDR1 MDHEN, CDR2 SYDVKM. CDR3 amino acids: CASSPPWRGQAFF. The CDR3, as DNA: TGTGCCAGCAGTCCCCCTTGGAGGGGGCAAGCTTTCTTT.

The table lists this clone with a count of one. The gene calls are TRBV3-1 (or the pseudogene TRBV3-2) and TRBJ2-3, with TRBD2 matching 11 bases. V was pared by 1 base and J by 7 bases, with 4 bases of the junction left unmatched. The CDR3 consists of 15 residues. Germline CDR1 reads LGHDT; CDR2 reads YNNKEL (reference sequence). The CDR3 here is CASSQGLAGRNTQYF. As DNA, the CDR3 is TGTGCCAGCAGCCAAGGACTAGCGGGAAGGAATACGCAGTATTTT.

DNA of the CDR3: TGTGCCAGCAGCTTGGCGCTAAACCCTATATCGGGCACAGATACGCAGTATTTT. The encoded protein is CASSLALNPISGTDTQYF. This chain joins TRBV5-4 and TRBJ2-3, with unresolved D. From germline, CDR1 is SGHNT and CDR2 YYREEE (reference sequence). The CDR3 loop spans 18 amino acids. Trimming cost V 0 bases and J 1 base, with 18 bases left between them.

V is TRBV29-1 and J is TRBJ2-1, with a possible D match to TRBD2 (5 bases). Germline V CDR1 and CDR2: SQVTM, ANQGSEA. The CDR3 totals 17 residues. V dropped 2 bases and J dropped 2 bases, with 19 bases sitting between them. This CDR3 reads CSVERAASFGTYNEQFF. DNA of the CDR3: TGCAGCGTTGAAAGGGCAGCAAGCTTCGGGACCTACAATGAGCAGTTCTTC.

As for this clone: Other DNA sequences in this sample translate to the same CDR3. The CDR3 DNA follows: TGTGCCAGCAGTTTCAGAAATGAGCAGTTCTTC. Encoded protein: CASSFRNEQFF. The rearrangement joins TRBV28 to TRBJ2-1; D unresolved. CDR3 length equals 11 residues. Looked up from germline, CDR1 is MDHEN and CDR2 is SYDVKM. V was shortened by 3 bases and J by 7 bases, with 4 bases between the two germline ends.

The rearrangement uses TRBV9 and TRBJ1-6, with 7 positions matching TRBD1. CDR3 length equals 15 residues. The V gene's germline CDR1 is SGDLS and CDR2 YYNGEE. V shed 4 bases, J shed 0 bases, and the junction held 1 base outside the gene matches. CDR3 coding DNA: TGTGCCAGCAGCTCAGGGGGCTCCTATAATTCACCCCTCCACTTT. As protein: CASSSGGSYNSPLHF.

This clone has just one count. The rearrangement links TRBV28 to TRBJ1-2; TRBD1 might be the D (5 bases). The CDR3 spans 14 residues. The ends were cut back, 1 base at V and 2 bases at J, with 8 bases in the middle. From germline, CDR1 is MDHEN and CDR2 SYDVKM. The CDR3 is CASSLSGENYGYTF. The DNA of the CDR3 is TGTGCCAGCAGTTTATCGGGGGAAAACTATGGCTACACCTTC.

This chain connects TRBV25-1 to TRBJ2-1; D might be TRBD2 (5 bases). The ends were cut back, 5 bases at V and 3 bases at J, with 8 bases in the middle. There are 13 residues in the CDR3. CDR1 is MGHDK, CDR2 SYGVNS, per germline. The CDR3 here is CASSRAGYNEQFF. The CDR3 bases are TGTGCCAGCAGTAGGGCGGGCTACAATGAGCAGTTCTTC.

The V call is TRBV9, the J call TRBJ2-5; D might be TRBD1 (5 bases). V was cut by 0 bases and J by 3 bases, with 9 bases left in between. The CDR3 spans 14 residues. Germline V gene data show CDR1 as SGDLS and CDR2 as YYNGEE. The CDR3 bases are TGTGCCAGCAGCGTAGCTGGGGCCGAAGAGACCCAGTACTTC. It yields the protein CASSVAGAEETQYF. The full variable domain, rest sourced from reference TRBV9 and TRBJ2-5, is DSGVTQTPKHLITATGQRVTLRCSPRSGDLSVYWYQQSLDQGLQFLIQYYNGEERAKGNILERFSAQQFPDLHSELNLSSLELGDSALYFCASSVAGAEETQYFGPGTRLLVL.

The chain combines TRBV19 with TRBJ1-5; no clear D gene. Per the germline V gene, CDR1 is LNHDA and CDR2 is SQIVND (reference sequence). This CDR3 comprises 17 residues. V lost 5 bases, J lost 0 bases, and 17 bases lay in between. DNA of the CDR3: TGTGCCAGTAGTGGGGAGGAGAGATCTAATAGCAATCAGCCCCAGCATTTT. Its translation is CASSGEERSNSNQPQHF.

This chain links TRBV27 with TRBJ2-7; maybe TRBD2 (6 bases). Trimming took 4 bases from V and 1 from J, leaving 11 bases between them. This CDR3 spans 14 amino acids. Germline V gene data show CDR1 as MNHEY and CDR2 as SMNVEV (reference sequence). CDR3 coding DNA: TGTGCCAGCAGTTATTCCGGGGGTTCCTACGAGCAGTACTTC. As protein: CASSYSGGSYEQYF.

In the case of this clone: One end of the junction is discordant with germline, which a read error may explain. CDR3 bases: TGCGCCAGCAGCTTGTCTGGACGGAGGATAGAGAGCCAGTACTTC. Encoded protein: CASSLSGRRIESQYF. The chain is built from TRBV5-1 and TRBJ2-5; maybe TRBD2 (5 bases). Germline V lookup: CDR1 SGHRS, CDR2 YFSETQ. The CDR3 loop spans 15 amino acids.

The chain has TRBV7-9 and TRBJ1-4; TRBD1 might be the D (6 bases). Germline V gene data show CDR1 as SEHNR and CDR2 as FQNEAQ (reference sequence). V was trimmed by 5 bases and J by 3 bases, leaving 16 bases between them. The length of the CDR3 is 16 residues. CDR3 sequence: CASSTGGGRANEKLFF. The CDR3 nucleotides are TGTGCCAGCAGCACCGGGGGGGGCAGAGCTAATGAAAAACTGTTTTTT.

The chain carries TRBV5-1 and TRBJ2-7, with 9 bases fitting TRBD1. Germline assignment: CDR1 SGHRS and CDR2 YFSETQ. J was trimmed by 6 bases and V by 3 bases; bases with no gene match: 7. The CDR3 has 14 amino acids. CDR3 bases: TGCGCCAGCAGCTCCCGGGACAGGGCCACCGAGCAGTACTTC. Amino acid sequence: CASSSRDRATEQYF. Looking up the rest from reference TRBV5-1 and TRBJ2-7 gives the full variable domain: KAGVTQTPRYLIKTRGQQVTLSCSPISGHRSVSWYQQTPGQGLQFLFEYFSETQRNKGNFPGRFSGRQFSNSRSEMNVSTLELGDSALYLCASSSRDRATEQYFGPGTRLTVT.

The rearrangement joins TRBV5-1 to TRBJ2-1; D remains unclear. V dropped 3 bases and J dropped 2 bases, with 15 bases sitting between them. This CDR3 has 16 amino acids. Germline values: CDR1 SGHRS, CDR2 YFSETQ. CDR3 nucleotides: TGCGCCAGCAGCTGGCCTCGTGGCGGCCCCTACAATGAGCAGTTCTTC. Translating it yields CASSWPRGGPYNEQFF. Complete variable domain (other parts from reference TRBV5-1 and TRBJ2-1): KAGVTQTPRYLIKTRGQQVTLSCSPISGHRSVSWYQQTPGQGLQFLFEYFSETQRNKGNFPGRFSGRQFSNSRSEMNVSTLELGDSALYLCASSWPRGGPYNEQFFGPGTRLTVL.

The chain joins TRBV5-1 to TRBJ1-6; no definite D call. The germline V gene encodes CDR1 SGHRS and CDR2 YFSETQ. V dropped 0 bases and J dropped 7 bases, with 8 bases sitting between them. The CDR3 sequence is 14 residues long. CDR3 in DNA: TGCGCCAGCAGCTTGGCCAAACAAAATTCACCCCTCCACTTT. Protein: CASSLAKQNSPLHF.

The chain links TRBV27 to TRBJ2-3; 10 bases line up with TRBD2. J gave up 4 bases and V 2 bases, and 6 bases lay outside the gene matches. The CDR3 length is 16 residues. The germline V gene encodes CDR1 MNHEY and CDR2 SMNVEV (reference sequence). CDR3 DNA: TGTGCCAGCAGTTTAAGGCCTAGCGGGAGTGCAGATACGCAGTATTTT. The encoded protein is CASSLRPSGSADTQYF.

This clone was seen a handful of times. The chain carries TRBV19 and TRBJ2-2; 7 nucleotides align to TRBD1. V trimming: 3 bases; J trimming: 6 bases; junction bases outside the gene matches: 7. In germline, CDR1 is LNHDA, CDR2 SQIVND (reference sequence). The CDR3 runs 15 residues. The CDR3 loop reads CASSMRGRQAGELFF. CDR3 sequence (DNA): TGTGCCAGTAGTATGAGGGGGCGCCAAGCCGGGGAGCTGTTTTTT.

The chain combines TRBV2 with TRBJ1-5; D is undetermined. The germline V gene encodes CDR1 SNHLY and CDR2 FYNNEI. This CDR3 region has 13 residues. Trimming took off 5 bases at V and 5 bases at J, with 10 bases between the two ends. The CDR3 DNA follows: TGTGCCAGCAGTCTACGCATGGATCAGCCCCAGCATTTT. It is translated as CASSLRMDQPQHF.

This chain links TRBV28 with TRBJ1-5, with 7 bases fitting TRBD1. In germline, CDR1 is MDHEN, CDR2 SYDVKM. With V trimmed by 6 bases and J by 5 bases, 4 bases remained unmatched. The CDR3 length is 13 residues. The CDR3 DNA reads TGTGCCAGCAGAGGGGGCACCGATCAGCCCCAGCATTTT. Encoded protein: CASRGGTDQPQHF.

This chain links TRBV6-6 with TRBJ2-1, with D perhaps matching TRBD1 (6 bases). The CDR3 spans 14 residues. With 3 bases removed from V and 5 bases from J, the gap between germline ends came to 11 bases. Germline CDR1 is MNHNY and CDR2 is SVGAGI (reference sequence). The DNA of the CDR3 is TGTGCCAGCAGTTATAGGGGGAACGACAATGAGCAGTTCTTC. It is translated as CASSYRGNDNEQFF.

The chain has TRBV7-6 and TRBJ1-5; D remains unclear. This CDR3 spans 13 amino acids. The V and J ends lost 5 bases and 5 bases respectively, with 10 bases between them. The V gene's germline CDR1 is SGHVS and CDR2 FNYEAQ. The CDR3 DNA sequence: TGTGCCAGCAGCCCCGACGGGGATCAGCCCCAGCATTTT. This translates into CASSPDGDQPQHF. Using reference TRBV7-6 and TRBJ1-5 for the parts outside the CDR3, the full variable domain is GAGVSQSPRYKVTKRGQDVALRCDPISGHVSLYWYRQALGQGPEFLTYFNYEAQQDKSGLPNDRFSAERPEGSISTLTIQRTEQRDSAMYRCASSPDGDQPQHFGDGTRLSIL.